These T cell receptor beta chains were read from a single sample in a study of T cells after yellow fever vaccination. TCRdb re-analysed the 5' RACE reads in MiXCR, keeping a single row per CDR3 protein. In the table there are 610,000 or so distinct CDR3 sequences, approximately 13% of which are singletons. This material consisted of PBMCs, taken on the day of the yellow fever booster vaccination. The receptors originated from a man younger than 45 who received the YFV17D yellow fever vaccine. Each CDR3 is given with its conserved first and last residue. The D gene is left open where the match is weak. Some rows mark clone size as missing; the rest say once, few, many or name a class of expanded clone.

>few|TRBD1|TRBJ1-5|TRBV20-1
CSAGQGSGQPQHF
TGCAGTGCGGGACAGGGGTCAGGTCAGCCCCAGCATTTT
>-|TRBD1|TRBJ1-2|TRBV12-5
CASCLPTGEHRYTF
TGTGCTAGTTGTTTGCCAACAGGGGAACACCGCTACACCTTC
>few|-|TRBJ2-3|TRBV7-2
CASRIRTSTDTQYF
TGTGCCAGCAGAATCAGGACTAGCACAGATACGCAGTATTTT
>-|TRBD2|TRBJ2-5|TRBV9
CASSGSGRIETQYF
TGTGCCAGCAGCGGTAGCGGGAGGATCGAGACCCAGTACTTC
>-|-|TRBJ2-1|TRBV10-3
CAGGRGSSYNEQFF
TGTGCCGGAGGGAGGGGGAGCTCCTACAATGAGCAGTTCTTC
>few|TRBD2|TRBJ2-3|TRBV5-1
CASSFGGGGSTDTQYF
TGCGCCAGCAGCTTCGGGGGGGGCGGTAGCACAGATACGCAGTATTTT
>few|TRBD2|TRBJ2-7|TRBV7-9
CASNLAGAYEQYF
TGTGCCAGCAACCTAGCGGGAGCCTACGAGCAGTACTTC
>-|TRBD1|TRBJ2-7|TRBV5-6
CASSFGQVITYEQYF
TGTGCCAGCAGTTTTGGACAGGTAATAACCTACGAGCAGTACTTC
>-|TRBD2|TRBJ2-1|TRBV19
CASTLGGNEQFF
TGTGCCAGTACCTTGGGGGGGAATGAGCAGTTCTTC
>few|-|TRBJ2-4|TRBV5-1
CASSFRGPGDIQYF
TGCGCCAGCAGCTTTAGGGGGCCGGGGGACATTCAGTACTTC
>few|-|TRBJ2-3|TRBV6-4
CASSDFDPTDTQYF
TGTGCCAGCAGTGACTTCGACCCCACAGATACGCAGTATTTT
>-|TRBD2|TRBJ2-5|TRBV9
CASSAEFLLAGQETQYF
TGTGCCAGCAGCGCCGAATTTTTACTAGCGGGGCAAGAGACCCAGTACTTC
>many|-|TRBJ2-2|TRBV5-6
CASTRRDTGELFF
TGTGCCAGTACCCGGCGGGACACCGGGGAGCTGTTTTTT
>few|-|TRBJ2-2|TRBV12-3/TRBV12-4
CASCRGDTGELFF
TGTGCCAGCTGCAGGGGGGACACCGGGGAGCTGTTTTTT
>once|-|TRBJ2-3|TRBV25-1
CASSWAGDTDTQYF
TGTGCCAGCAGTTGGGCAGGGGACACAGATACGCAGTATTTT
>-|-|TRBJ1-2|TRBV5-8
CASSLGQETYGYTF
TGTGCCAGCAGCTTGGGGCAGGAGACCTATGGCTACACCTTC
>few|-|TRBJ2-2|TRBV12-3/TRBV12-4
CASSFKGANTGELFF
TGTGCCAGCAGTTTTAAGGGAGCGAACACCGGGGAGCTGTTTTTT
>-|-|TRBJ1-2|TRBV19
CASSIRQINYGYTF
TGTGCCAGTAGTATAAGACAGATCAACTATGGCTACACCTTC
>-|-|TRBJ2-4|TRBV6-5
CASSYSSQGSWNIQYF
TGTGCCAGCAGTTACTCGAGTCAGGGCTCCTGGAACATTCAGTACTTC
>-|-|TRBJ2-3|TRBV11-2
CASSLMTSLTDTQYF
TGTGCCAGCAGCTTAATGACCTCGCTTACAGATACGCAGTATTTT
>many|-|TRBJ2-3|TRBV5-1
CASSLGGRERDTQYF
TGCGCCAGCAGCTTGGGAGGGAGAGAGAGAGATACGCAGTATTTT
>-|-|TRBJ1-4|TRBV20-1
CSAQKPGSDEKLFF
TGCAGTGCTCAGAAGCCAGGTTCTGATGAAAAACTGTTTTTT
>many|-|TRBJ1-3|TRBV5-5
CASSLWYKLSGNTIYF
TGTGCCAGCAGCTTGTGGTATAAGCTATCTGGAAACACCATATATTTT
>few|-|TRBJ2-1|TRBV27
CASSLSGGSDNEQFF
TGTGCCAGCAGTTTATCGGGAGGATCGGACAATGAGCAGTTCTTC
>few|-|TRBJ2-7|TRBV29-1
CSVGTPDTYEQYF
TGCAGCGTGGGGACGCCGGATACCTACGAGCAGTACTTC
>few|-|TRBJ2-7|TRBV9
CASNPRGHPNQQYF
TGTGCCAGCAACCCCCGGGGACATCCAAACCAGCAGTACTTC
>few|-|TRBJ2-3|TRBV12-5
CASGPGQDYSTDTQYF
TGTGCTAGTGGTCCAGGACAGGACTATAGCACAGATACGCAGTATTTT
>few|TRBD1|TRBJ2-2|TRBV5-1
CASTVQQGDTGELFF
TGCGCCAGCACTGTCCAGCAGGGGGACACCGGGGAGCTGTTTTTT
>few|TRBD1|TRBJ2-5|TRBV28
CASSLPTGGTETQYF
TGTGCCAGCAGTTTACCGACAGGGGGAACGGAGACCCAGTACTTC
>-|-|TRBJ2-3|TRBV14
CASSQDWADTQYF
TGTGCCAGCAGCCAAGACTGGGCAGATACGCAGTATTTT
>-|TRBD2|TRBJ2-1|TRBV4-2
CASSQAVPSGNEQFF
TGTGCCAGCAGCCAAGCGGTTCCTAGCGGCAATGAGCAGTTCTTC
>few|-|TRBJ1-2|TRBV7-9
CASSTHGSYGYTF
TGTGCCAGCAGCACCCATGGAAGCTATGGCTACACCTTC
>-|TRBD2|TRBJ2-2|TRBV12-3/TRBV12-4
CASSNSLLSSGSTGELFF
TGTGCCAGCAGTAACTCCCTCCTAAGTAGCGGGAGTACCGGGGAGCTGTTTTTT
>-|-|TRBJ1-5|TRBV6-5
CASSYSSRELYSNQPQHF
TGTGCCAGCAGTTACTCGAGCAGGGAGCTATATAGCAATCAGCCCCAGCATTTT
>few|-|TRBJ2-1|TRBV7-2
CASSLVSSEHNEQFF
TGTGCCAGCAGCTTGGTTTCCTCCGAACACAATGAGCAGTTCTTC
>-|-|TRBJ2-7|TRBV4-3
CASSQEGTLSYEQYF
TGCGCCAGCAGCCAAGAAGGGACTCTTTCCTACGAGCAGTACTTC
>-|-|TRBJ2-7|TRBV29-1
CSVDKMTGAGEQYF
TGCAGCGTTGATAAGATGACAGGAGCGGGAGAGCAGTACTTC
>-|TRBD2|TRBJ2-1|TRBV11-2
CASSLKLAGGPGYNEQFF
TGTGCCAGCAGCTTAAAACTAGCGGGAGGGCCAGGATACAATGAGCAGTTCTTC
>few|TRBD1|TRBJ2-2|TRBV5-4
CASRIAGTATGELFF
TGTGCCAGCAGAATAGCCGGGACAGCGACCGGGGAGCTGTTTTTT
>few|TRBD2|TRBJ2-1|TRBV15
CATSREPGTSGRAYNEQFF
TGTGCCACCAGCAGAGAACCCGGGACTAGCGGGAGGGCGTACAATGAGCAGTTCTTC
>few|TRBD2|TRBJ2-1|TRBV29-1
CSPLREGEQFF
TGCAGCCCTCTCAGGGAGGGTGAGCAGTTCTTC
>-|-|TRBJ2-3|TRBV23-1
CASIPRRSADTQYF
TGCGCCAGCATCCCTCGTAGGAGTGCAGATACGCAGTATTTT
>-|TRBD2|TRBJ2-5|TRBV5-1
CASSLGPAGAQETQYF
TGCGCCAGCAGCTTGGGTCCAGCGGGAGCTCAAGAGACCCAGTACTTC
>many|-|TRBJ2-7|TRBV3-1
CASSGQQGYEQYF
TGTGCCAGCAGTGGCCAGCAAGGTTACGAGCAGTACTTC
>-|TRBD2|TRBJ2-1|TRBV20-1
CSADGLAGRSYNEQFF
TGCAGTGCTGACGGACTAGCGGGACGCTCCTACAATGAGCAGTTCTTC
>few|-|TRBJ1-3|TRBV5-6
CASSHLGPSGNTIYF
TGTGCCAGCAGCCACCTGGGGCCTTCTGGAAACACCATATATTTT
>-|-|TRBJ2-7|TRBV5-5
CASSLIGGGPYEQYF
TGTGCCAGCAGCTTGATCGGGGGCGGACCCTACGAGCAGTACTTC
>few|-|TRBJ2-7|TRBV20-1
CSAREGEQYF
TGCAGTGCTAGAGAAGGCGAGCAGTACTTC
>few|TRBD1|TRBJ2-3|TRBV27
CASSSVTGAFVDTQYF
TGTGCCAGCAGTTCTGTAACAGGGGCGTTCGTAGATACGCAGTATTTT
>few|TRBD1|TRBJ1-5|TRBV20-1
CSAPTGEENQPQHF
TGCAGTGCGCCTACAGGGGAGGAGAATCAGCCCCAGCATTTT
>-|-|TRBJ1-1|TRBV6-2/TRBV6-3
CASLTGLFRAFF
TGTGCCAGCCTCACGGGGCTCTTTCGCGCTTTCTTT